The 21 T cell receptor beta chains below come from one sample, sequenced in a study of shared clonotypes between healthy human individuals. Using immunoSEQ multiplex PCR, the repertoire was profiled, and TCRdb retains in-frame clones only, with some absent. The sample yields over 850,000 clones, approximately 80% seen once. Sequencing was carried out using memory CD4+ T cells from PBMCs. The sample's subset: CD45RA-negative fraction. These receptors were taken from a man aged 18 to 29 in good health. Some clones in this sample may be carry-over from other donors' samples.

The gene calls are TRBV28 and TRBJ2-7; D is possibly TRBD1 (5 bases). CDR3 length equals 13 residues. The V end lost 6 bases, the J end lost 7 bases, and 16 bases lay between the germline ends. CDR1 is MDHEN and CDR2 is SYDVKM in the germline V gene. Here the CDR3 DNA reads TGTGCCAGCAGAAGGGGCAGGCTAGGAGAGCAGTACTTC. It yields the protein CASRRGRLGEQYF.

The chain recombines TRBV6-6 with TRBJ1-1; 7 bases are a match to TRBD1. Germline-derived CDR1 and CDR2 are MNHNY and SVGAGI (reference sequence). This CDR3 is 16 amino acids long. V trimming: 0 bases; J trimming: 0 bases; junction bases outside the gene matches: 4. This CDR3 is CASSYSMGQMNTEAFF. DNA for the CDR3: TGTGCCAGCAGTTACTCGATGGGACAGATGAACACTGAAGCTTTCTTT.

The J gene is TRBJ2-7, the V gene TRBV29-1, with 11 bases that match TRBD2. CDR3 length: 13 amino acids. Germline V gene sequence: CDR1 SQVTM, CDR2 ANQGSEA. CDR3: CSVALAGAYEQYF. Written as DNA, the CDR3 is TGCAGTGTGGCACTAGCGGGAGCCTACGAGCAGTACTTC.

The CDR3 is CASSQSDLAETQYF. The CDR3 region has the DNA TGCGCCAGCAGTCAATCGGACTTAGCGGAGACCCAGTACTTC. This chain joins TRBV23-1 and TRBJ2-5; TRBD2 might be the D (5 bases). TRBV23-1 is noted as an ORF with a role that remains uncertain. V gave up 0 bases and J gave up 5 bases, with 10 bases separating them. The CDR3 contains 14 residues.

About this clone itself: Other DNA variants within this sample encode the same CDR3. The chain is built from TRBV6-6 and TRBJ2-1; D may be TRBD1 (5 bases). Trimming left V 6 bases short and J 9 bases short, with 9 bases between. Germline lookup yields CDR1 MNHNY and CDR2 SVGAGI (reference sequence). This CDR3 spans 11 amino acids. CDR3 amino acids: CASSPQGEQFF. CDR3 DNA: TGTGCCAGCAGCCCCCAGGGTGAGCAGTTCTTC.

This chain uses TRBV11-2 with TRBJ1-1; a weak D match, TRBD1 (6 bases). Germline CDR1 reads SGHAT; CDR2 reads FQNNGV. The V end lost 5 bases, the J end lost 1 base, and 17 bases lay between the germline ends. The CDR3 has 16 amino acids. The CDR3 reads CASSRTTRGGNTEAFF. The CDR3 DNA reads TGTGCCAGCAGCCGAACCACCAGGGGCGGGAACACTGAAGCTTTCTTT.

The chain employs TRBV9 and TRBJ2-5; D is possibly TRBD1 or TRBD2 (6 bases each). The CDR3 is made up of 14 amino acids. CDR1 is SGDLS, CDR2 YYNGEE, per germline. V lost 0 bases and J 5 bases, leaving 11 bases between the germline ends. DNA of the CDR3: TGTGCCAGCAGCGTAGGCGGAGGGGGTGAGACCCAGTACTTC. Translating it yields CASSVGGGGETQYF.

The chain joins TRBV4-2 to TRBJ1-1; 8 positions match TRBD1. This CDR3 has 15 amino acids. Germline CDR1 is LGHNA and CDR2 is YNFKEQ. The J segment lost 5 bases and the V segment lost 1 base, leaving 6 bases of the junction unmatched. CDR3 DNA: TGTGCCAGCAGCCAAGCAGGGGGCGCGGGTACTGAAGCTTTCTTT. Protein sequence: CASSQAGGAGTEAFF.

This sequence joins TRBV18 and TRBJ2-7, with a possible D match to TRBD1 (6 bases). The CDR3 is 16 residues long. Trimming removed 4 bases from V and 0 bases from J, with 16 bases in between. Germline V gives CDR1 KGHSH, CDR2 LQKENI. The CDR3 sequence: CASSRQQGTSSYEQYF. Written as DNA, the CDR3 is TGTGCCAGCTCACGACAACAGGGAACGAGCTCCTACGAGCAGTACTTC.

V gene TRBV10-3 combines with J gene TRBJ2-3, with TRBD2 matching 13 bases. Germline trimming cut 0 bases from V and 8 bases from J; bases unmatched to any gene: 8. CDR1 and CDR2 (germline): ENHRY, SYGVKD. This CDR3 is 17 amino acids long. CDR3 loop: CAISESRGTSGKGTQYF. The CDR3, as DNA: TGTGCCATCAGTGAGTCTAGGGGGACTAGCGGGAAAGGTACGCAGTATTTT.

The chain links TRBV10-3 to TRBJ2-3, with 8 bases identical to TRBD2. After removal of 10 bases from V and 5 bases from J, the junction contained 11 bases not matched to a gene. Germline V gives CDR1 ENHRY, CDR2 SYGVKD. The CDR3 is 14 amino acids. CDR3 loop: CATSTGGEGDTQYF. CDR3 sequence (DNA): TGTGCCACCTCGACGGGGGGGGAAGGAGATACGCAGTATTTT.

This clone was seen once. The CDR3 loop is CASSFGRGGRGTEAFF. As DNA, the CDR3 is TGTGCCAGCAGTTTTGGTCGCGGGGGTCGCGGCACTGAAGCTTTCTTT. The chain employs TRBV27 and TRBJ1-1; D may be TRBD1 (5 bases). CDR1 MNHEY and CDR2 SMNVEV come from the germline V gene (reference sequence). V was cut by 3 bases and J by 4 bases, with 18 bases left in between. The CDR3 is made up of 16 amino acids.

The J gene is TRBJ2-2, the V gene TRBV7-9; 7 bases fit TRBD2. The CDR3 totals 17 residues. Looked up from germline, CDR1 is SEHNR and CDR2 is FQNEAQ (reference sequence). The junction had 9 bases not matched to a gene; V was cut back by 4 bases and J by 1 base. DNA for the CDR3: TGTGCCAGCAGCTCCCCCTCGGGACTAAGGAACACCGGGGAGCTGTTTTTT. Encoded protein: CASSSPSGLRNTGELFF.

The chain uses TRBV2 and TRBJ2-5; TRBD1 matches at 7 bases. CDR1 and CDR2 (germline): SNHLY, FYNNEI. With V trimmed by 0 bases and J by 2 bases, 6 bases remained unmatched. This CDR3 has 16 residues. Written as DNA, the CDR3 is TGTGCCAGCAGTGAAGCATCCTTGGGACAGCAAGAGACCCAGTACTTC. Translating it yields CASSEASLGQQETQYF.

The gene calls are TRBV11-2 and TRBJ2-2; D gene uncertain. Trimming cost V 3 bases and J 6 bases, with 8 bases left between them. The length of the CDR3 is 13 residues. Germline CDR1 SGHAT, CDR2 FQNNGV. Here the CDR3 DNA reads TGTGCCAGCAGCTTTGACTCGGCCGGGGAGCTGTTTTTT. Its translation: CASSFDSAGELFF.

This clone was seen once. The chain employs TRBV28 and TRBJ1-5; 7 positions match TRBD1. The CDR3 is made up of 15 amino acids. Germline CDR1 MDHEN, CDR2 SYDVKM. The V gene end was trimmed by 6 bases and the J gene end by 3 bases; junction bases not matched to a gene: 8. The CDR3 region has the DNA TGTGCCAGCAGCTGGGGACAGCTCCACAATCAGCCCCAGCATTTT. Residues: CASSWGQLHNQPQHF.

V is TRBV27 and J is TRBJ2-1; D unclear. With 2 bases removed from V and 6 bases from J, the gap between germline ends came to 8 bases. The CDR3 runs to 13 residues. Germline V CDR1 and CDR2: MNHEY, SMNVEV (reference sequence). The CDR3 coding sequence is TGTGCCAGCAGTTTAAAGGGCGGCAATGAGCAGTTCTTC. It yields the protein CASSLKGGNEQFF.

This chain links TRBV6-6 with TRBJ2-7, with a tentative D call TRBD2 (6 bases). The CDR3 runs 12 residues. CDR1 MNHNY and CDR2 SVGAGI come from the germline V gene (reference sequence). The CDR3 protein is CAVAGSSYEQYF. Written as DNA, the CDR3 is TGTGCGGTGGCGGGAAGCTCCTACGAGCAGTACTTC.

V gene TRBV15 combines with J gene TRBJ1-2; D not certain. V lost 0 bases, J lost 6 bases, and 14 bases lay in between. The CDR3 contains 15 residues. The germline gives CDR1 LNHNV, CDR2 YYDKDF (reference sequence). In DNA, the CDR3 is TGTGCCACCAGCAGAGAGGGGTGGGAAGCGGATGGCTACACCTTC. Protein product: CATSREGWEADGYTF. Full variable domain (remainder filled in from reference TRBV15 and TRBJ1-2): DAMVIQNPRYQVTQFGKPVTLSCSQTLNHNVMYWYQQKSSQAPKLLFHYYDKDFNNEADTPDNFQSRRPNTSFCFLDIRSPGLGDTAMYLCATSREGWEADGYTFGSGTRLTVV.

In DNA, the CDR3 is TGTGCCTGGAGTGTAAGACAGGGTGGAAGGCGGTACAATGAGCAGTTCTTC. It yields the protein CAWSVRQGGRRYNEQFF. This chain uses TRBV30 with TRBJ2-1, with TRBD1 matching 7 bases. CDR3 length: 17 residues. Germline V CDR1 and CDR2: GTSNPN, SVGIG (reference sequence). J gave up 4 bases and V 0 bases, and 12 bases lay outside the gene matches.

CDR3 amino acids: CASSRGGNDEKLFF. For the CDR3, the DNA is TGCGCCAGCAGCCGGGGGGGCAATGATGAAAAACTGTTTTTT. The rearrangement joins TRBV5-1 to TRBJ1-4; a weak D match, TRBD1 (6 bases). Germline lookup yields CDR1 SGHRS and CDR2 YFSETQ. This CDR3 has 14 amino acids. Trimming shortened V by 4 bases and J by 6 bases, and 13 bases separated the two germline ends.